The 2 T cell receptor beta chains below all came from one sample that was sequenced in a study of blood T cell repertoires in COVID-19. The repertoire was sequenced with immunoSEQ multiplex PCR; TCRdb's copy has only in-frame clones and lacks some. The sample has some 140,000 clones; roughly four fifths are singletons. The sequenced material came from peripheral blood. The receptors come from a woman aged 55-70 years with acute or convalescent COVID-19.

J is TRBJ1-2 and V is TRBV19; 7 bases line up with TRBD1. Germline CDR1 is LNHDA and CDR2 is SQIVND (reference sequence). The CDR3 has 14 amino acids. The V and J ends lost 6 bases and 4 bases, in that order; junction bases with no gene match: 8. CDR3 protein: CASRLTGRAYGYTF. The CDR3 DNA reads TGTGCCAGTAGATTGACAGGGCGGGCCTATGGCTACACCTTC.

The chain combines TRBV12-5 with TRBJ1-5, with D hard to call. In germline, CDR1 is LGHNT, CDR2 FRNRAP. V lost 3 bases and J lost 9, with 12 bases in between. The CDR3 is 13 residues long. The CDR3 sequence is CASGFSGSGPQHF. The CDR3 nucleotides are TGTGCTAGTGGTTTCTCTGGGTCGGGGCCCCAGCATTTT. Full variable domain (remainder filled in from reference TRBV12-5 and TRBJ1-5): DARVTQTPRHKVTEMGQEVTMRCQPILGHNTVFWYRQTMMQGLELLAYFRNRAPLDDSGMPKDRFSAEMPDATLATLKIQPSEPRDSAVYFCASGFSGSGPQHFGDGTRLSIL.